This entry lists 16 T cell receptor beta chains sequenced from one sample in a study of cytomegalovirus exposure and HLA in healthy donors (dated by TCRdb to about 2017). The library was built by means of the immunoSEQ multiplex PCR assay. A mixture of 60 forward primers for TCR Vbeta segments and 13 reverse primers for TCR Jbeta segments was used in the multiplex PCR. The table was pulled from immuneACCESS by TCRdb, which kept in-frame rearrangements only. Such tables lose some clones; where checked, under half of the loss comes from unresolved V genes, and the rest has no known cause. This sample gives over 150,000 clones in total; about three quarters of them show up just once. The ten largest clones represent around 2.5% of the sample. Specimen: PBMCs. All receptors come from a woman aged 35 to 49 in good health and CMV-seropositive.

This clone was counted a few times. The chain links TRBV6-1 to TRBJ2-7; a weak D match, TRBD1 (5 bases). CDR3 length: 11 amino acids. V lost 7 bases and J 6 bases, leaving 10 bases between the germline ends. CDR1 and CDR2 from the germline V gene are MNHNS and SASEGT. The CDR3 here is CASIQGGEQYF. CDR3 coding DNA: TGTGCCAGCATCCAGGGTGGCGAGCAGTACTTC.

The chain is built from TRBV15 and TRBJ2-1; D remains ambiguous. The V end lost 0 bases, the J end lost 5 bases, and 8 bases lay between the germline ends. The CDR3 totals 14 residues. Looked up from germline, CDR1 is LNHNV and CDR2 is YYDKDF (reference sequence). In DNA, the CDR3 is TGTGCCACCAGCAGAGATCTAAGCAACAATGAGCAGTTCTTC. Its protein product is CATSRDLSNNEQFF.

This clone was observed a handful of times. V usage is TRBV29-1 and J usage is TRBJ1-2; D is perhaps TRBD1 (5 bases). The CDR3 consists of 11 residues. The V end lost 3 bases, the J end lost 9 bases, and 11 bases lay between the germline ends. Germline V gives CDR1 SQVTM, CDR2 ANQGSEA. CDR3 coding DNA: TGCAGCGTTGATAGACAGCTAAGCTACACCTTC. It codes for CSVDRQLSYTF. Full variable domain (outside the CDR3, taken from reference TRBV29-1 and TRBJ1-2): SAVISQKPSRDICQRGTSLTIQCQVDSQVTMMFWYRQQPGQSLTLIATANQGSEATYESGFVIDKFPISRPNLTFSTLTVSNMSPEDSSIYLCSVDRQLSYTFGSGTRLTVV.

V gene TRBV28 combines with J gene TRBJ1-3; no clear D. Trimming took off 7 bases at V and 2 bases at J, with 15 bases between the two ends. The CDR3 runs to 15 residues. From germline, CDR1 is MDHEN and CDR2 SYDVKM. The CDR3 nucleotides are TGTGCCAGCACCACGGGGAGGGTAACTGGAAACACCATATATTTT. This gives the protein CASTTGRVTGNTIYF.

V gene TRBV10-3 combines with J gene TRBJ1-2; 7 bases map to TRBD1. Germline lookup yields CDR1 ENHRY and CDR2 SYGVKD. The CDR3 has 13 residues. Losses at the gene ends were 4 bases for V and 2 bases for J; bases not matched to a gene: 1. The CDR3, as DNA: TGTGCCATCAGTGGACAGGGCAACTATGGCTACACCTTC. Its translation is CAISGQGNYGYTF.

The gene calls are TRBV19 and TRBJ1-3; possible D gene TRBD1, 6 bases. The CDR3 extends over 15 amino acids. V was pared by 8 bases and J by 0 bases, with 14 bases between. Germline loops: CDR1 LNHDA, CDR2 SQIVND (reference sequence). The chain's CDR3 is CASRRDISSGNTIYF. Written as DNA, the CDR3 is TGTGCCAGTCGAAGGGACATTAGCTCTGGAAACACCATATATTTT. Full variable domain (remainder filled in from reference TRBV19 and TRBJ1-3): DGGITQSPKYLFRKEGQNVTLSCEQNLNHDAMYWYRQDPGQGLRLIYYSQIVNDFQKGDIAEGYSVSREKKESFPLTVTSAQKNPTAFYLCASRRDISSGNTIYFGEGSWLTVV.

The V call is TRBV27, the J call TRBJ2-7; 8 positions match TRBD1. Germline V gives CDR1 MNHEY, CDR2 SMNVEV (reference sequence). V lost 4 bases to trimming and J lost 2 bases; unmatched junction nucleotides: 1. The length of the CDR3 is 13 residues. CDR3 DNA sequence: TGTGCCAGCAGTTCGACAGGGGCCTACGAGCAGTACTTC. It is translated as CASSSTGAYEQYF.

The chain has TRBV6-6 and TRBJ1-1; tentatively, D is TRBD1 (6 bases). The CDR3 has 16 amino acids. Germline loops: CDR1 MNHNY, CDR2 SVGAGI (reference sequence). V was shortened by 7 bases and J by 5 bases, with 23 bases between the two germline ends. The CDR3 coding sequence is TGTGCCAGCACCCCGGGTCGGGGGGCGTCTAGGACTGAAGCTTTCTTT. Residues: CASTPGRGASRTEAFF.

The rearrangement joins TRBV18 to TRBJ2-5, with 8 bases that match TRBD1. Trimming at V came to 8 bases and at J to 2 bases, leaving 7 bases not matched to a gene. The germline CDR1 and CDR2 sequences are KGHSH and LQKENI. The CDR3 length is 14 residues. CDR3 sequence reads: CASQETGVQETQYF. As DNA, the CDR3 is TGTGCCAGCCAAGAGACAGGGGTACAAGAGACCCAGTACTTC.

The gene calls are TRBV5-8 and TRBJ2-7; tentative D call: TRBD2 (5 bases). CDR3 size: 14 residues. Germline V gives CDR1 SGHTS, CDR2 YDEGEE. Trimming took 6 bases from V and 0 from J, leaving 13 bases between them. The CDR3 DNA is TGTGCCAGCACAGCGGACTGGAGCTCCTACGAGCAGTACTTC. It specifies CASTADWSSYEQYF.

This clone was observed once. The chain has TRBV5-4 and TRBJ2-5, with 10 bases matching TRBD1. This CDR3 contains 16 residues. Germline CDR1 is SGHNT and CDR2 is YYREEE (reference sequence). Germline trimming cut 0 bases from V and 4 bases from J; bases unmatched to any gene: 6. CDR3 DNA: TGTGCCAGCAGCTTGGCCGACAGGGGGCGAAGAGAGACCCAGTACTTC. As protein: CASSLADRGRRETQYF.

Notes on this clone: Other DNA sequences in the same sample also yield this CDR3. The chain carries TRBV5-8 and TRBJ2-3; TRBD2 matches 7 bases. The CDR3 runs to 17 residues. J gave up 0 bases and V 2 bases, and 9 bases lay outside the gene matches. Germline V gene lookup returns CDR1 SGHTS and CDR2 YDEGEE. This chain's CDR3 is CASSFRLSGSSTDTQYF. CDR3 coding DNA: TGTGCCAGCAGCTTCCGTCTTAGCGGGTCAAGCACAGATACGCAGTATTTT.

V and J are TRBV5-4 and TRBJ1-6; no clear D. Trimming pared 7 bases from V and 0 bases from J, leaving 5 bases between. Looked up from germline, CDR1 is SGHNT and CDR2 is YYREEE (reference sequence). This CDR3 region has 13 residues. CDR3 nucleotides: TGTGCCAGCGCGAGCTCCTATAATTCACCCCTCCACTTT. It is translated as CASASSYNSPLHF.

The chain employs TRBV5-1 and TRBJ1-1, with D hard to call. V gave up 4 bases and J gave up 1 base, with 11 bases separating them. CDR3 length: 14 amino acids. Germline loops: CDR1 SGHRS, CDR2 YFSETQ. CDR3 region: CASSPETPNTEAFF. DNA for the CDR3: TGCGCCAGCAGCCCCGAGACACCGAACACTGAAGCTTTCTTT.

The chain couples TRBV30 to TRBJ2-1, with 8 positions matching TRBD2. This CDR3 is 14 amino acids long. The germline V gene has CDR1 GTSNPN and CDR2 SVGIG (reference sequence). V gave up 4 bases and J gave up 10 bases; unmatched junction bases: 12. The CDR3 loop is CAWTLGSGRKEQFF. The CDR3, as DNA: TGTGCCTGGACCTTGGGGAGCGGGAGAAAAGAGCAGTTCTTC. Using reference TRBV30 and TRBJ2-1 for the parts outside the CDR3, the full variable domain is SQTIHQWPATLVQPVGSPLSLECTVEGTSNPNLYWYRQAAGRGLQLLFYSVGIGQISSEVPQNLSASRPQDRQFILSSKKLLLSDSGFYLCAWTLGSGRKEQFFGPGTRLTVL.

This rearrangement joins TRBV10-3 to TRBJ1-1, with 7 bases fitting TRBD1. The trim removed 10 bases at V and 5 bases at J, leaving 19 bases unmatched. This CDR3 spans 16 amino acids. Per germline, CDR1 ENHRY and CDR2 SYGVKD. In DNA, the CDR3 is TGTGCCACCGCACCGCAGGGGGGCGCGAGTAAGACTGAAGCTTTCTTT. Translated, it gives CATAPQGGASKTEAFF.